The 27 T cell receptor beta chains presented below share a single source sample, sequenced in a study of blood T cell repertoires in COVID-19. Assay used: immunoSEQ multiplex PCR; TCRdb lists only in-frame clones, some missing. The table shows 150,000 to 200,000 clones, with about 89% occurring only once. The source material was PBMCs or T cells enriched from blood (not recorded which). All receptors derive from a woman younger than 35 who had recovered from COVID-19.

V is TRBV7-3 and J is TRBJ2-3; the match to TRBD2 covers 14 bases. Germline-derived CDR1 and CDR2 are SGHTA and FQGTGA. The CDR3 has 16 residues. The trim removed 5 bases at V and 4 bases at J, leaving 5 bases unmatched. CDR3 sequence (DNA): TGTGCCAGCAGCGTCGGGGGACTAGCGGGAGCAGATACGCAGTATTTT. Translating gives CASSVGGLAGADTQYF. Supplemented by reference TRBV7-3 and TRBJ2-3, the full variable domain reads GAGVSQTPSNKVTEKGKYVELRCDPISGHTALYWYRQSLGQGPEFLIYFQGTGAADDSGLPNDRFFAVRPEGSVSTLKIQRTERGDSAVYLCASSVGGLAGADTQYFGPGTRLTVL.

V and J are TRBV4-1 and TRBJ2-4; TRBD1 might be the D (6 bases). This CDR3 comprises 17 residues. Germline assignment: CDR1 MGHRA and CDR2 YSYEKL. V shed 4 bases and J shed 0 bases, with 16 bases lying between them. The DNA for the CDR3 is TGCGCCAGCAGCCGCCAAGAGGGGGTACTAGCCAAAAACATTCAGTACTTC. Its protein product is CASSRQEGVLAKNIQYF.

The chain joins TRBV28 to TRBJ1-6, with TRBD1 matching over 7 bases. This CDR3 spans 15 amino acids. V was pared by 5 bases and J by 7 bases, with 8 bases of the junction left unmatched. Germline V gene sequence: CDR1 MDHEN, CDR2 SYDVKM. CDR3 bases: TGTGCCAGCAGTGCCCGGACAGGCGGCAATTCACCCCTCCACTTT. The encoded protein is CASSARTGGNSPLHF.

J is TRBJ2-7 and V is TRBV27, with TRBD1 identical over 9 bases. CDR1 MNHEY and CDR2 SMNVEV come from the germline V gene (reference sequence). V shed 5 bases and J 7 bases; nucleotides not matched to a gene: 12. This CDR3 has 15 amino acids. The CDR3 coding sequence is TGTGCCAGCAGTACCCCCGGGACAGGGCGGCGGGAGCAGTACTTC. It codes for CASSTPGTGRREQYF.

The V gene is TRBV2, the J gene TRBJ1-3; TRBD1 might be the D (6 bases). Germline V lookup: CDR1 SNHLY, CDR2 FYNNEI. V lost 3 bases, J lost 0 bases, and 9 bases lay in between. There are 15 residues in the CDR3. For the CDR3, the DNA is TGTGCCAGCAGTGAGAAGGGGGTCTCTGGAAACACCATATATTTT. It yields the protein CASSEKGVSGNTIYF.

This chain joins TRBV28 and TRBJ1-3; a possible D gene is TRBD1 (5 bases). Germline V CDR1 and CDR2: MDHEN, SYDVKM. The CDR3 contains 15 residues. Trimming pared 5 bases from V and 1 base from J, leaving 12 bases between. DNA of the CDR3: TGTGCCAGCAGTGCCCCAGGGTGGTCTGGAAACACCATATATTTT. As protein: CASSAPGWSGNTIYF.

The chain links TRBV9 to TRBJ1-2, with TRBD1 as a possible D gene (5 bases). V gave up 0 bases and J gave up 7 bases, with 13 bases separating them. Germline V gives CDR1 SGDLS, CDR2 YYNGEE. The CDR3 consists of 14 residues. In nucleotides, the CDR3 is TGTGCCAGCAGCGTAGTGGGCCAGGGCAGTGGCTACACCTTC. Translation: CASSVVGQGSGYTF.

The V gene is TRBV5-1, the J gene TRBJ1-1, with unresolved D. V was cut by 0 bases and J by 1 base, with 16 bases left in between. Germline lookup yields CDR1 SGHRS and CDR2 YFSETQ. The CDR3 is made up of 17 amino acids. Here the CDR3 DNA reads TGCGCCAGCAGCTTGGGGGCGGGTTTAGGTAAGAACACTGAAGCTTTCTTT. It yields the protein CASSLGAGLGKNTEAFF.

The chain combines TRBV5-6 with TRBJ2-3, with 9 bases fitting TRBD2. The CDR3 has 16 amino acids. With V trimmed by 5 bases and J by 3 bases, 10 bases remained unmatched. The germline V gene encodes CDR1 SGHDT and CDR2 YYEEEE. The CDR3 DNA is TGTGCCAGCAGTTCCGATAGCGGGAGAAGTACAGATACGCAGTATTTT. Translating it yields CASSSDSGRSTDTQYF. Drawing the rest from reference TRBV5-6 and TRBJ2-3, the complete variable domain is DAGVTQSPTHLIKTRGQQVTLRCSPKSGHDTVSWYQQALGQGPQFIFQYYEEEERQRGNFPDRFSGHQFPNYSSELNVNALLLGDSALYLCASSSDSGRSTDTQYFGPGTRLTVL.

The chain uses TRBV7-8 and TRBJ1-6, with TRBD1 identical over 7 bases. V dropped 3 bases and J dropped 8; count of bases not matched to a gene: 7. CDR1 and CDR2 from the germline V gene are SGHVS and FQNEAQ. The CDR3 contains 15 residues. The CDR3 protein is CASSFRGPGDSPLHF. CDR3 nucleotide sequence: TGTGCCAGCAGCTTTAGGGGGCCTGGGGATTCACCCCTCCACTTT.

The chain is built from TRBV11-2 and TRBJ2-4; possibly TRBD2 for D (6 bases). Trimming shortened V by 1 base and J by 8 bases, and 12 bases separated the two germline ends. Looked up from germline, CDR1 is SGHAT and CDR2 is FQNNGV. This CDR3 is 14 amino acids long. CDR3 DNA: TGTGCCAGCAGCTTAGGACGGTGGGAGGACATTCAGTACTTC. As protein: CASSLGRWEDIQYF.

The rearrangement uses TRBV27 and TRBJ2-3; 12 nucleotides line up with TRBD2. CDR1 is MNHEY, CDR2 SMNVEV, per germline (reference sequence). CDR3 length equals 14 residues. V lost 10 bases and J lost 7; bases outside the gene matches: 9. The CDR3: CATRLAGGRNTQYF. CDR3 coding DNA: TGTGCCACCCGCCTAGCGGGAGGGAGGAATACGCAGTATTTT.

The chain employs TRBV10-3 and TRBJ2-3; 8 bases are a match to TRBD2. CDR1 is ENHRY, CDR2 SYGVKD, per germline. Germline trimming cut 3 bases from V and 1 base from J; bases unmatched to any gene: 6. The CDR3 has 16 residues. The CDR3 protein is CAISDPAGEGTDTQYF. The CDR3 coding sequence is TGTGCCATCAGTGATCCAGCGGGAGAGGGCACAGATACGCAGTATTTT.

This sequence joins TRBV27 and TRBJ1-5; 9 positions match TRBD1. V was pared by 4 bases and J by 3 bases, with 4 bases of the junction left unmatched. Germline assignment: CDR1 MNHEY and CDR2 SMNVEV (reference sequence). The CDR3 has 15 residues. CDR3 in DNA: TGTGCCAGCAGTTCTACAGGGGGCCCCAATCAGCCCCAGCATTTT. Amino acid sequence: CASSSTGGPNQPQHF.

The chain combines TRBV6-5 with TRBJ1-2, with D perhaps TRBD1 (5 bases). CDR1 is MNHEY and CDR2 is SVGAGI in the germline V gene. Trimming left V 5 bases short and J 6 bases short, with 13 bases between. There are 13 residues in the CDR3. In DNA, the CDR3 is TGTGCCAGCAGTCAGCCTGGGGCGGATGGCTACACCTTC. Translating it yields CASSQPGADGYTF.

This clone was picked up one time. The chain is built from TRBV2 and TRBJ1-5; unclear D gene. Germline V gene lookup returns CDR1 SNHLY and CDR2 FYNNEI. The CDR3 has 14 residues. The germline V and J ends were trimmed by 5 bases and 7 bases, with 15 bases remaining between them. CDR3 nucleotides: TGTGCCAGCAGTTCAGACGGATCTAGGCAGCCCCAGCATTTT. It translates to CASSSDGSRQPQHF.

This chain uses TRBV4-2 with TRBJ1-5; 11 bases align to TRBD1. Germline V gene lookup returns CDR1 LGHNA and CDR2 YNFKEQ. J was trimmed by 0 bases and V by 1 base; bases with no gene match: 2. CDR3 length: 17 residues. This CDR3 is CASSQGTGGYSNQPQHF. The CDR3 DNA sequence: TGTGCCAGCAGCCAAGGGACAGGGGGCTATAGCAATCAGCCCCAGCATTTT.

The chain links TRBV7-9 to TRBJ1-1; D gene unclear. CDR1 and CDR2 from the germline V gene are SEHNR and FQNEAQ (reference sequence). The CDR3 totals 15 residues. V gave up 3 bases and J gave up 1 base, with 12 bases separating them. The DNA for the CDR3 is TGTGCCAGCAGCTTCTTCCGAGATTCGAACACTGAAGCTTTCTTT. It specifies CASSFFRDSNTEAFF.

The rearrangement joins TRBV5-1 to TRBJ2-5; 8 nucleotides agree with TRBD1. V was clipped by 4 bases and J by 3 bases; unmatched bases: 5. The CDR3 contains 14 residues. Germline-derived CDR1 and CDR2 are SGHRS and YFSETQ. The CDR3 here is CASSPGTGEETQYF. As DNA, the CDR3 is TGCGCCAGCAGCCCTGGGACAGGAGAAGAGACCCAGTACTTC.

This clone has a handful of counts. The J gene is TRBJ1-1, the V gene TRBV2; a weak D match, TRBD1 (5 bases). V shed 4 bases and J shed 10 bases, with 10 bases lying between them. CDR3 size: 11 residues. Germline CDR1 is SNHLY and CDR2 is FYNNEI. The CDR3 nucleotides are TGTGCCAGCAGTGGGAGGGGACCAGCTTTCTTT. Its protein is CASSGRGPAFF.

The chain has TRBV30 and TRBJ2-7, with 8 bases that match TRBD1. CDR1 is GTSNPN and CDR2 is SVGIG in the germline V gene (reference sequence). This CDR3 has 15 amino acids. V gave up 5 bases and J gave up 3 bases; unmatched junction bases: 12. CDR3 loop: CAWGTESGGGYEQYF. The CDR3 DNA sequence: TGTGCCTGGGGGACTGAGTCAGGGGGCGGCTACGAGCAGTACTTC.

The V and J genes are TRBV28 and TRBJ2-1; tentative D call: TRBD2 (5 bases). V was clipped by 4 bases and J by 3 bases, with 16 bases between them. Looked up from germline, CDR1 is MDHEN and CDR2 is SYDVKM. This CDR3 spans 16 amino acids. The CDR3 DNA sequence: TGTGCCAGCAGTTCCGCCAACCAGCGGTACTACAATGAGCAGTTCTTC. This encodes CASSSANQRYYNEQFF.

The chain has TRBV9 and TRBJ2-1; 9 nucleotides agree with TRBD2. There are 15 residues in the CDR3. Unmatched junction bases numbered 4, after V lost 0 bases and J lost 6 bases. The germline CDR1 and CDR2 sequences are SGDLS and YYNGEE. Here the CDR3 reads CASSVVASGANEQFF. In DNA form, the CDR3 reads TGTGCCAGCAGCGTAGTGGCTAGCGGGGCCAATGAGCAGTTCTTC. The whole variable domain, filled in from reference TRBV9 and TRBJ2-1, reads DSGVTQTPKHLITATGQRVTLRCSPRSGDLSVYWYQQSLDQGLQFLIQYYNGEERAKGNILERFSAQQFPDLHSELNLSSLELGDSALYFCASSVVASGANEQFFGPGTRLTVL.

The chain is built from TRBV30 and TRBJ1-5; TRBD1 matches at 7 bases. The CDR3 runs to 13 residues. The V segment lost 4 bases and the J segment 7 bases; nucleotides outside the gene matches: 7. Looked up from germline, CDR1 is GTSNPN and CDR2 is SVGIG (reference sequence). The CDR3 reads CAWTTGVGQPQHF. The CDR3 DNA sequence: TGTGCCTGGACAACAGGGGTAGGACAGCCCCAGCATTTT.

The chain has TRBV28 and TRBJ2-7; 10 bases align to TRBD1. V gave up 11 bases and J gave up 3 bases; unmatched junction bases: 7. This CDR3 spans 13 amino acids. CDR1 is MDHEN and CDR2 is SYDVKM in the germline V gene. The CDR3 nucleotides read TGTGCCGGGGACAGGGGAGTGATCTACGAGCAGTACTTC. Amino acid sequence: CAGDRGVIYEQYF.

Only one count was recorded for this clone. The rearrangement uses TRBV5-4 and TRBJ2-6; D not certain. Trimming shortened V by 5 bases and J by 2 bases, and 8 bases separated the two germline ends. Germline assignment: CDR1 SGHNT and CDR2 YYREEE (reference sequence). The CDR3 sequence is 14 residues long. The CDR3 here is CASRRQAGANVLTF. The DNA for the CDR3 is TGTGCCAGCAGAAGACAAGCTGGGGCCAACGTCCTGACTTTC.

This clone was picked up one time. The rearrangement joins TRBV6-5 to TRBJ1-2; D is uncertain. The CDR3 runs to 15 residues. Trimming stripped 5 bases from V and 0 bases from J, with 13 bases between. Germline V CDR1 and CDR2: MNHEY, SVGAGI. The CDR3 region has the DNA TGTGCCAGCAGTCCAAGTACGGGGACTAACTATGGCTACACCTTC. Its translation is CASSPSTGTNYGYTF.